This T cell receptor beta chain was recovered during a study of shared clonotypes between healthy human individuals. The repertoire was sequenced with immunoSEQ multiplex PCR; TCRdb's copy has only in-frame clones and lacks some. Of roughly 2.4 million clones in the sample, around 95% are singletons; the top ten hold roughly 0.13%. The source is a man between 18 and 35 years old in good health. The sequenced material came from naive CD4+ T cells sorted from blood. Subset here: CD45RA+ positively selected.

CDR3 in DNA: TGCGCCAGCAGAAGCGTGGCGCGAGGAACTGAAGCTTTCTTT. Encoded protein: CASRSVARGTEAFF. The genes are TRBV5-1 and TRBJ1-1; D gene uncertain. V lost 5 bases to trimming and J lost 5 bases, with 16 bases between them. The germline V gene has CDR1 SGHRS and CDR2 YFSETQ. This CDR3 is 14 amino acids long.